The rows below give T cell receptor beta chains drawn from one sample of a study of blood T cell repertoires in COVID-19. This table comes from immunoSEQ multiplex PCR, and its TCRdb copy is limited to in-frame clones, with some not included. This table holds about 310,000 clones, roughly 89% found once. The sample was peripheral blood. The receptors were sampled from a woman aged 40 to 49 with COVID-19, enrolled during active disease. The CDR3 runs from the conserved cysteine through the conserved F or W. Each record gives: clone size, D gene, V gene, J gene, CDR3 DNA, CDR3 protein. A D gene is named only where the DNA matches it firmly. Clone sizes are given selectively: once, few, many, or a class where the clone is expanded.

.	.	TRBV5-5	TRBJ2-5	TGTGCCAGCAGCCTTGCTTGGGGGCAGGCCGGGGGGCAAGAGACCCAGTACTTC	CASSLAWGQAGGQETQYF
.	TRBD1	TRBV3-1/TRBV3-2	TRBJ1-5	TGTGCCAGCAGCCAGACAGGGGGAGATCAGCCCCAGCATTTT	CASSQTGGDQPQHF
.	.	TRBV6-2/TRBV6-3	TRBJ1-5	TGTGCCAGCAGTTCAGGGAACAGATTTCTTCAGCCCCAGCATTTT	CASSSGNRFLQPQHF
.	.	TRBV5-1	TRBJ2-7	TGCGCCAGCAGCCCGGACGTGGGGAGCTCCTACGAGCAGTACTTC	CASSPDVGSSYEQYF
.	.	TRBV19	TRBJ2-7	TGTGCCAGTAGTAAACAGGGTCTATCCCCCTACGAGCAGTACTTC	CASSKQGLSPYEQYF
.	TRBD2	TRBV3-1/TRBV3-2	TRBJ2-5	TGTGCCAGCAGCGCACTAGCGGGAGGGCCCGACTTACAAGAGACCCAGTACTTC	CASSALAGGPDLQETQYF
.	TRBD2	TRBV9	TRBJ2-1	TGTGCCAGCAGCGGAGCGGGAGGCGCCTACAATGAGCAGTTCTTC	CASSGAGGAYNEQFF
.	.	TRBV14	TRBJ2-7	TGTGCCAGCAGCCGCGGGCCGTCCTTCTCCTACGAGCAGTACTTC	CASSRGPSFSYEQYF
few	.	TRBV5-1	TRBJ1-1	TGCGCCAGCAGCCCCCTCTTAAACACTGAAGCTTTCTTT	CASSPLLNTEAFF
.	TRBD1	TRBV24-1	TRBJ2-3	TGTGCCACCAGTACCCCTGAGGGGGCGTATACGCAGTATTTT	CATSTPEGAYTQYF
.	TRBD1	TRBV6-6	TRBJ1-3	TGTGCCAGCAGTCCCTTTCCGGGACAGCACTCTGGAAACACCATATATTTT	CASSPFPGQHSGNTIYF
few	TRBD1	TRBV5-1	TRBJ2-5	TGCGCCAGCAGCTACTCGCAGGGGGCTCAAGAGACCCAGTACTTC	CASSYSQGAQETQYF
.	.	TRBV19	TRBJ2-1	TGTGCCAGTAGTCTTGACGGAGAGGACAATGAGCAGTTCTTC	CASSLDGEDNEQFF
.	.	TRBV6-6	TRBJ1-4	TGTGCCAGCAGTTCCCAGGGTGAAAAACTGTTTTTT	CASSSQGEKLFF
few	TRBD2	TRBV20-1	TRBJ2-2	TGCAGTGCTAGTACTAGCGGGGGGGCCTCCAGCGGGGAGCTGTTTTTT	CSASTSGGASSGELFF
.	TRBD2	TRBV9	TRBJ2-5	TGTGCCAGCAGCACCAGGGGACTAGCGGGGATGGGGCCAGGGACCCAGTACTTC	CASSTRGLAGMGPGTQYF
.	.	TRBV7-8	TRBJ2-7	TGTGCCAGCAGCCTCGGACAGTTTACCGAGCAGTACTTC	CASSLGQFTEQYF
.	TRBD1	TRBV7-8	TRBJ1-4	TGTGCCAGCAGCCCAGGGACAGGGGCAACTAATGAAAAACTGTTTTTT	CASSPGTGATNEKLFF
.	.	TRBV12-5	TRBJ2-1	TGTGCTAGTGGTTTAGACACCTACAATGAGCAGTTCTTC	CASGLDTYNEQFF
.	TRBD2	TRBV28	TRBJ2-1	TGTGCCAGCAGTGGGCTCCGACTAGCGGGAAGGTCCAATGAGCAGTTCTTC	CASSGLRLAGRSNEQFF
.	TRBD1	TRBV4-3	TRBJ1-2	TGCGCCAGCAGCCAAGCCCGGGACAGGGGGCTAGGTGGCTACACCTTC	CASSQARDRGLGGYTF
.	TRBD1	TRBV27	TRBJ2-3	TGTGCCAGCAGTTTCTGGGACAGGGTGAGGGGCACAGATACGCAGTATTTT	CASSFWDRVRGTDTQYF
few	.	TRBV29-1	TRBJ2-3	TGCAGCGTGGGCGGGGGCAGCACAGATACGCAGTATTTT	CSVGGGSTDTQYF
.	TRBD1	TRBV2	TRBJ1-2	TGTGCCAGCCTGACAGGGGGCAGCTATGGCTACACCTTC	CASLTGGSYGYTF
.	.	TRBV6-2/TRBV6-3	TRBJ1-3	TGTGCCAGCAGCAGGGCCAGGGCTGGAAACACCATATATTTT	CASSRARAGNTIYF
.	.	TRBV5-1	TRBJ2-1	TGCGCCAGCAGCCCCACCACAGGGTACAATGAGCAGTTCTTC	CASSPTTGYNEQFF
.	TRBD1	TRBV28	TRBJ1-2	TGTGCCAGCAGTCCCCGAAACAGGGGCCTCTATGGCTACACCTTC	CASSPRNRGLYGYTF
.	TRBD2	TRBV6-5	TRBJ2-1	TGTGCCAGCAGTCCCAGCGGGAGAAGGTTTGTCTTC	CASSPSGRRFVF
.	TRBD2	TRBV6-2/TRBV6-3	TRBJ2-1	TGTGCCAGCAGCCAGACTAGCGGGGGCTACAATGAGCAGTTCTTC	CASSQTSGGYNEQFF
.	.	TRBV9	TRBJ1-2	TGTGCCAGCAGCGTAGAACCCCGTCTAACCGTTGATGGCTACACCTTC	CASSVEPRLTVDGYTF
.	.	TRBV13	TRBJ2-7	TGTGCCAGCAGCTCCGACAGCTACGAGCAGTACTTC	CASSSDSYEQYF
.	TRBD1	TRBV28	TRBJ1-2	TGTGCCAGCAGTCTAGGACAGGGTTTCGGCTACACCTTC	CASSLGQGFGYTF
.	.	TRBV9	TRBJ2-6	TGTGCCAGCAGCGTGCGGGACAGTATCAACTCTGGGGCCAACGTCCTGACTTTC	CASSVRDSINSGANVLTF
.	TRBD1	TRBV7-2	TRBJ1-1	TGTGCCAGCAGGAGGACAGGGGGCACTGAAGCTTTCTTT	CASRRTGGTEAFF
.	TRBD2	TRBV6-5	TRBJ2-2	TGTGCCAGCAGCCAAGGGGGACTAGCGGGCGGGGAGCTGTTTTTT	CASSQGGLAGGELFF
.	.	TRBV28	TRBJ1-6	TGTGCCAGCAGACACAGGGCCATCTATAATTCACCCCTCCACTTT	CASRHRAIYNSPLHF
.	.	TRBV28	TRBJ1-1	TGTGCCAGCAGTCCCCAACAGGGCTGGAACACTGAAGCTTTCTTT	CASSPQQGWNTEAFF
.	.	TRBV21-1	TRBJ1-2	TGTGCCAGCAGCAAAGAGGGATCTGAGGACAGCAGATCTAACTATGGCTACACCTTC	CASSKEGSEDSRSNYGYTF
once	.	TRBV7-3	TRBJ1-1	TGTGCCAGCAGCTTAAGGCCCACGGGGGGGACTGAAGCTTTCTTT	CASSLRPTGGTEAFF
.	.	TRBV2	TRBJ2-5	TGTGCCAGCAGCGCCTTCCAGGGTTTCCAAGAGACCCAGTACTTC	CASSAFQGFQETQYF
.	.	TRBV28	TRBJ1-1	TGTGCCAGCAGTTTATCAATTGGGAGGAACACTGAAGCTTTCTTT	CASSLSIGRNTEAFF
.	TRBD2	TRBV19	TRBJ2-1	TGTGCCAGTGCTCCGGGACTAGCGGGGATTCCGTACAATGAGCAGTTCTTC	CASAPGLAGIPYNEQFF
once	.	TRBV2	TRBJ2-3	TGTGCCAGCAGCGCGGAGGCATTCCTTAGCACAGATACGCAGTATTTT	CASSAEAFLSTDTQYF
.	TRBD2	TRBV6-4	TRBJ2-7	TGTGCCAGCATAGGAGGGAGGGCCTTGTACGAGCAGTACTTC	CASIGGRALYEQYF
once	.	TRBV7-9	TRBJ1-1	TGTGCCAGCACCCTGGCCCGGAGTGAAGCTTTCTTT	CASTLARSEAFF